These 12 T cell receptor beta chains share one sample of origin, sequenced in a study of T cells after yellow fever vaccination. MiXCR, run by TCRdb on the 5' RACE reads, gives a single entry per CDR3 protein. The repertoire holds fewer than 350,000 distinct CDR3 sequences, approximately 4% seen once, with roughly a fifth in the top ten. Sample: PBMCs, taken 15 days after the yellow fever booster vaccination. The receptors come from a man younger than 35 who received the YFV17D yellow fever vaccine.

This clonotype was seen repeatedly, ten times or more. This chain uses TRBV18 with TRBJ1-1; no definite D call. Germline V lookup: CDR1 KGHSH, CDR2 LQKENI. V lost 1 base and J 0 bases, leaving 0 bases between the germline ends. The CDR3 sequence is 12 residues long. CDR3 DNA sequence: TGTGCCAGCTCACCACTGAACACTGAAGCTTTCTTT. It specifies CASSPLNTEAFF.

The chain couples TRBV12-3 or TRBV12-4 to TRBJ2-2; D may be TRBD1 (5 bases). This CDR3 has 14 residues. V was shortened by 5 bases and J by 7 bases, with 14 bases between the two germline ends. For the CDR3, the DNA is TGTGCCAGCAGTGGGTGGGGCTCGGGCGGGGAGCTGTTTTTT. Its translation: CASSGWGSGGELFF.

The chain links TRBV28 to TRBJ1-2, with unresolved D. V lost 5 bases to trimming and J lost 8 bases, with 9 bases between them. Germline V gives CDR1 MDHEN, CDR2 SYDVKM. The CDR3 runs to 11 residues. CDR3 nucleotide sequence: TGTGCCAGCAGTGCCTCGCTGGGCTACACCTTC. Protein: CASSASLGYTF.

There are a few counts of this clonotype. The chain employs TRBV7-3 and TRBJ2-3; D not resolved. From germline, CDR1 is SGHTA and CDR2 FQGTGA. The CDR3 covers 15 residues. V was trimmed by 5 bases and J by 6 bases, leaving 18 bases between them. The CDR3 DNA is TGTGCCAGCAGCCTTCTCCTGGGTGGTTCGGATACGCAGTATTTT. This encodes CASSLLLGGSDTQYF.

This clonotype was recorded a few times. The V gene is TRBV5-1, the J gene TRBJ2-2; no clear D. Trimming took off 0 bases at V and 7 bases at J, with 19 bases between the two ends. Germline V gene data show CDR1 as SGHRS and CDR2 as YFSETQ. The CDR3 consists of 17 residues. The CDR3 DNA sequence: TGCGCCAGCAGCTTGGACAGCCGATTTTCATACGGCGGGGAGCTGTTTTTT. Protein product: CASSLDSRFSYGGELFF.

This clonotype was recorded at least ten times. The J gene is TRBJ1-2, the V gene TRBV6-5, with D hard to call. V was clipped by 6 bases and J by 4 bases, with 12 bases between them. This CDR3 region has 13 residues. Germline CDR1 is MNHEY and CDR2 is SVGAGI. The CDR3 reads CASRVGVGYGYTF. For the CDR3, the DNA is TGTGCCAGCAGAGTCGGGGTTGGCTATGGCTACACCTTC.

This clonotype showed up many times. The chain uses TRBV5-1 and TRBJ2-3; D not resolved. In germline, CDR1 is SGHRS, CDR2 YFSETQ. V dropped 0 bases and J dropped 2 bases, with 7 bases sitting between them. The length of the CDR3 is 14 residues. As DNA, the CDR3 is TGCGCCAGCAGCTTGGTCGGGCCCACAGATACGCAGTATTTT. Its translation: CASSLVGPTDTQYF. The whole variable domain, remainder taken from reference TRBV5-1 and TRBJ2-3, is KAGVTQTPRYLIKTRGQQVTLSCSPISGHRSVSWYQQTPGQGLQFLFEYFSETQRNKGNFPGRFSGRQFSNSRSEMNVSTLELGDSALYLCASSLVGPTDTQYFGPGTRLTVL.

This clonotype was seen repeatedly, ten times or more. The chain has TRBV25-1 and TRBJ2-3; D remains ambiguous. The CDR3 has 11 residues. V lost 5 bases and J 6 bases, leaving 6 bases between the germline ends. Germline CDR1 reads MGHDK; CDR2 reads SYGVNS. In DNA, the CDR3 is TGTGCCAGCAGTAGAGGTGATACGCAGTATTTT. This gives the protein CASSRGDTQYF.

This clonotype came up once. One end of the junction fails to match germline, which may point to a read error. This rearrangement joins TRBV20-1 to TRBJ2-2; possibly TRBD2 for D (5 bases). This CDR3 has 14 residues. CDR1 and CDR2 (germline): DFQATT, SNEGSKA (reference sequence). CDR3 bases: TGCAGTGCCAAGGAACCAGTAAACACCGGGGAGCTGTATTTT. Encoded protein: CSAKEPVNTGELYF.

This clonotype has a handful of counts. The chain has TRBV5-4 and TRBJ2-3, with TRBD1 identical over 7 bases. J was trimmed by 2 bases and V by 4 bases; bases with no gene match: 4. CDR3 length: 14 amino acids. Germline V gene data show CDR1 as SGHNT and CDR2 as YYREEE (reference sequence). CDR3 region: CASSRQGVTDTQYF. The CDR3 bases are TGTGCCAGCAGCCGACAGGGAGTCACAGATACGCAGTATTTT.

This clonotype was detected only a few times. This chain links TRBV7-8 with TRBJ2-7; perhaps TRBD1 as D (5 bases). CDR1 and CDR2 (germline): SGHVS, FQNEAQ. Between the trimmed V and J ends, which lost 2 bases and 1 base, there was a span of 18 bases. The CDR3 length is 17 residues. DNA of the CDR3: TGTGCCAGCAGCTTACGGGCAGGGCTCTTTGGGTCCTACGAGCAGTACGTC. It specifies CASSLRAGLFGSYEQYV.

This clonotype has just a few counts. This rearrangement joins TRBV5-1 to TRBJ1-6; 10 positions agree with TRBD1. CDR1 SGHRS and CDR2 YFSETQ come from the germline V gene. The CDR3 has 16 amino acids. V was clipped by 4 bases and J by 6 bases; unmatched bases: 7. The CDR3 spells CASSVTGGAGNSPLHF. CDR3 coding DNA: TGCGCCAGCAGCGTGACAGGGGGCGCGGGTAATTCACCCCTCCACTTT.